The rows below give T cell receptor beta chains drawn from one sample of a study of read filtering for tumor transcriptome and immune sequencing. In TCRdb, the reads were re-called with MiXCR into one record per CDR3 protein. Among 100,000 to 150,000 distinct CDR3 sequences listed, 10% to 15% were seen once. Sequencing was done on a sample of a population of CD138-negative cells sorted from bone marrow. The receptors shown here come from a donor aged 40 or older with multiple myeloma. CDR3s include the opening cysteine and the closing phenylalanine or tryptophan. A D gene is named only where the DNA matches it firmly. A clone size is listed for some rows: how often the clone was seen (once, few, many), or a class if it is expanded.

TRBV29-1,many,TRBD1,TRBJ2-5,CSAGGQETQYF,TGCAGCGCAGGGGGCCAAGAGACCCAGTACTTC
TRBV5-5,many,TRBD1,TRBJ1-1,CASSSGQGNMNTEAFF,TGTGCCAGCAGCTCGGGACAGGGGAACATGAACACTGAAGCTTTCTTT
TRBV3-1,.,.,TRBJ1-6,CASSFPGSNSPLHF,TGTGCCAGCAGCTTCCCCGGGAGCAATTCACCCCTCCACTTT
TRBV24-1,.,TRBD2,TRBJ2-1,CATSDRTSGASSSYNKQFF,TGTGCCACCAGTGACCGGACTAGCGGGGCAAGTAGCTCCTACAATAAGCAGTTCTTC
TRBV6-5,.,TRBD1,TRBJ2-7,CASSLTSGTGGHEQYF,TGTGCCAGCAGTCTGACTTCCGGGACAGGGGGCCACGAGCAGTACTTC
TRBV7-8,many,TRBD1,TRBJ2-3,CASSLTSRDRGDTQYF,TGTGCCAGCAGCTTAACATCCCGGGACAGGGGAGATACGCAGTATTTT
TRBV5-1,many,TRBD1,TRBJ2-1,CASSLVTGRDDEQFF,TGCGCCAGCAGCTTGGTGACAGGGAGAGACGATGAGCAGTTCTTC
TRBV19,many,.,TRBJ2-1,CASSQSPLGEQFF,TGTGCCAGTAGTCAATCCCCCCTAGGAGAGCAGTTCTTC
TRBV5-8,many,.,TRBJ1-5,CASSLRRDQPQHF,TGTGCCAGCAGCTTACGGAGGGATCAGCCCCAGCATTTT
TRBV3-1,few,.,TRBJ1-2,CASSQDYSGAYGYTF,TGTGCCAGCAGCCAAGACTATAGCGGCGCGTATGGCTACACCTTC
TRBV11-1,many,TRBD2,TRBJ2-5,CASSPGLAGGSEETQYF,TGTGCCAGCAGTCCCGGACTAGCGGGGGGGTCCGAAGAGACCCAGTACTTC
TRBV3-1,many,.,TRBJ2-1,CASSQETGLNEQFF,TGTGCCAGCAGCCAAGAAACAGGGTTAAATGAGCAGTTCTTC
TRBV20-1,many,.,TRBJ2-3,CSAVNLLGTDTQYF,TGCAGTGCTGTGAACCTGCTTGGCACAGATACGCAGTATTTT
TRBV29-1,many,.,TRBJ2-3,CSVDHISTDTQYF,TGCAGCGTTGACCACATCAGCACAGATACGCAGTATTTT
TRBV20-1,few,.,TRBJ1-1,CSAPTGNTEAFF,TGCAGTGCTCCCACAGGGAACACTGAAGCTTTCTTT
TRBV20-1,many,TRBD1,TRBJ2-5,CSASAGTGGLETQYF,TGCAGTGCTAGTGCCGGGACAGGGGGCTTGGAGACCCAGTACTTC
TRBV7-7,many,.,TRBJ2-2,CASSLATANTGELFF,TGTGCTAGCAGCTTAGCTACGGCTAACACCGGGGAGCTGTTTTTT
TRBV5-1,many,TRBD2,TRBJ2-1,CASSLGRGGLRNEQFF,TGCGCCAGCAGCTTGGGCCGGGGGGGCCTGAGGAATGAGCAGTTCTTC
TRBV7-2,many,.,TRBJ2-1,CASSATRNEQFF,TGTGCCAGCAGCGCCACTAGAAATGAGCAGTTCTTC
TRBV7-2,many,TRBD1,TRBJ2-7,CASSRPSGTGGGEQYF,TGTGCCAGCAGCCGACCTTCCGGGACAGGGGGCGGTGAGCAGTACTTC
TRBV7-2,many,TRBD2,TRBJ2-2,CASNWQTSGVPGELFF,TGTGCCAGCAACTGGCAGACTAGCGGGGTACCCGGGGAGCTGTTTTTT
TRBV7-2,many,.,TRBJ1-5,CASSSDSSNQPQHF,TGTGCCAGCAGCTCGGACAGCAGCAATCAGCCCCAGCATTTT
TRBV12-3/TRBV12-4,few,.,TRBJ1-5,CASSSAGTNQPQHF,TGTGCCAGCAGTTCAGCAGGAACAAATCAGCCCCAGCATTTT
TRBV20-1,.,.,TRBJ1-2,CSARDKTYGYAF,TGCAGTGCTAGGGACAAAACGTATGGCTACGCCTTC
TRBV10-3,many,.,TRBJ1-4,CAISVGNNNEKLFF,TGTGCCATCAGTGTGGGCAACAATAATGAAAAACTGTTTTTT
TRBV12-3/TRBV12-4,many,TRBD2,TRBJ2-3,CASSLIAGGTDTQYF,TGTGCCAGCAGTTTAATAGCGGGGGGCACAGATACGCAGTATTTT
TRBV2,many,.,TRBJ2-3,CASSGDSTDTQYF,TGTGCCAGCAGTGGTGACAGCACAGATACGCAGTATTTT
TRBV4-2,many,TRBD2,TRBJ2-5,CASSQSPGTGGRDLRETQYF,TGTGCCAGCAGCCAGTCCCCTGGGACGGGGGGGCGGGACCTCCGAGAGACCCAGTACTTC